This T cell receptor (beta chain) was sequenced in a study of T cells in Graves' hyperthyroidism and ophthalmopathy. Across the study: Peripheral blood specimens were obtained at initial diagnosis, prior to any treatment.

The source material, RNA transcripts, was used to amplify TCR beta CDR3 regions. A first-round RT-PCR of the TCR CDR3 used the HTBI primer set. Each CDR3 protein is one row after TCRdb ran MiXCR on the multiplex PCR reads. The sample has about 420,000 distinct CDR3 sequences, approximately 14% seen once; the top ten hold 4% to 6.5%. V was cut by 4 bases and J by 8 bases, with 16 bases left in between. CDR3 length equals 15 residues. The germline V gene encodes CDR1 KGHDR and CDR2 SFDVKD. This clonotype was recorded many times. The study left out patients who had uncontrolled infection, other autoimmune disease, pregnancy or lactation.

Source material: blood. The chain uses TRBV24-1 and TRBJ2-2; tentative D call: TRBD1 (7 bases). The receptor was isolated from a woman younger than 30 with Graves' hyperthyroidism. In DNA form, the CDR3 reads TGTGCCACCAGTGACGGCAGGGGGGAGATAGGGGAGCTGTTTTTT. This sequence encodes CATSDGRGEIGELFF.